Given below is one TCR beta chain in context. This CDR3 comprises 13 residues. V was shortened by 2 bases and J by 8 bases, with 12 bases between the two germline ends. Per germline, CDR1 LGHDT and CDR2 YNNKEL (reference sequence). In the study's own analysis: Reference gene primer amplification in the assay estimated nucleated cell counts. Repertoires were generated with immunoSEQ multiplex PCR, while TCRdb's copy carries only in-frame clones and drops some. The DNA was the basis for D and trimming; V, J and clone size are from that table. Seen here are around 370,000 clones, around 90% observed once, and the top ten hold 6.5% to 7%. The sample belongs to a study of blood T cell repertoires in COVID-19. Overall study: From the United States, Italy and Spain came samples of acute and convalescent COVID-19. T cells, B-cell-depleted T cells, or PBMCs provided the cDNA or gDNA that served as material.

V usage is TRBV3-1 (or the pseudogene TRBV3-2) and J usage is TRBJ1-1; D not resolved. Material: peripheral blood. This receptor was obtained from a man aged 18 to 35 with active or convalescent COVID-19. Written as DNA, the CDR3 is TGTGCCAGCAGCCAAACAATGGGCAGGGAAGCTTTCTTT. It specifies CASSQTMGREAFF.